These 5 T cell receptor beta chains share one sample of origin, sequenced in a study of CD8+ T cells in alopecia areata. Following RNA extraction, reverse transcription yielded cDNA that acted as the sequencing template. Sequenced by immunoSEQ multiplex PCR; TCRdb stores in-frame clones only, minus some. The sample includes some 190,000 clones, 60% of them seen just once. Noted treatment: oral pan-JAK inhibitor, 5-10 mg twice daily. The material was CD4+ T cells sorted from blood, obtained at week 24, from a patient treated with tofacitinib. These receptors were obtained from a human donor with alopecia areata.

The chain joins TRBV4-3 to TRBJ2-7; no definite D call. Trimming removed 0 bases at V and 3 bases at J, with 9 bases between. CDR1 and CDR2 (germline): LGHNA, YSLEER. This CDR3 region has 14 residues. CDR3 DNA: TGCGCCAGCAGCCAAGATTATGGGCTCTACGAGCAGTACTTC. This gives the protein CASSQDYGLYEQYF.

The rearrangement links TRBV30 to TRBJ2-2; D is unresolved. Germline lookup yields CDR1 GTSNPN and CDR2 SVGIG (reference sequence). V lost 4 bases to trimming and J lost 3 bases, with 6 bases between them. The CDR3 spans 12 residues. CDR3 in amino acids: CAWTEDTGELFF. The CDR3 bases are TGTGCCTGGACTGAGGACACCGGGGAGCTGTTTTTT.

The genes are TRBV7-2 and TRBJ1-2; TRBD1 matches at 9 bases. In germline, CDR1 is SGHTA, CDR2 FQGNSA. The CDR3 extends over 16 amino acids. Losses at the gene ends were 5 bases for V and 8 bases for J; bases not matched to a gene: 15. The CDR3 region has the DNA TGTGCCAGCAGCCCTTCTCGGGACAGGGAACGCCGAGGCTACACCTTC. It translates to CASSPSRDRERRGYTF.

The chain combines TRBV30 with TRBJ1-6, with 10 nucleotides matching TRBD1. This CDR3 is built from 13 residues. Germline values: CDR1 GTSNPN, CDR2 SVGIG (reference sequence). The CDR3 spells CGGGQGYNSPLHF. The CDR3 DNA is TGTGGCGGGGGACAGGGGTATAATTCACCCCTCCACTTT.

The chain uses TRBV4-3 and TRBJ2-3; perhaps TRBD1 as D (5 bases). The length of the CDR3 is 14 residues. The germline V gene has CDR1 LGHNA and CDR2 YSLEER. V was cut by 0 bases and J by 6 bases, with 10 bases left in between. The CDR3 is CASSQDPGLDTQYF. For the CDR3, the DNA is TGCGCCAGCAGCCAAGATCCAGGGCTGGATACGCAGTATTTT.